These 22 T cell receptor beta chains originate from one sample sequenced in a study of OX40 agonist ivuxolimab in advanced cancers. This table comes from immunoSEQ multiplex PCR, and its TCRdb copy is limited to in-frame clones, with some not included. The table records about 98,000 clones, 87% of them present only once. The sample was CD4+ or CD8+ T cells sorted from blood, taken in a trial of the OX40 agonist ivuxolimab. These receptors all come from an adult with an advanced solid tumor such as melanoma, head and neck, liver or kidney cancer.

The J gene is TRBJ1-1, the V gene TRBV6-1, with D possibly TRBD1 on 6 matching bases. The CDR3 is 14 residues long. The V end lost 7 bases, the J end lost 1 base, and 13 bases lay between the germline ends. Germline V lookup: CDR1 MNHNS, CDR2 SASEGT. The CDR3 is CASTKGGENTEAFF. The CDR3 DNA reads as TGTGCCAGCACCAAAGGGGGGGAGAACACTGAAGCTTTCTTT.

J is TRBJ1-3 and V is TRBV11-3; TRBD1 agrees at 10 bases. The germline V gene has CDR1 SGHNT and CDR2 YENEEA. V trimming: 4 bases; J trimming: 8 bases; junction bases outside the gene matches: 5. The CDR3 is 14 amino acids. CDR3 loop: CASSSRDRGDTIYF. The CDR3 DNA is TGTGCCAGCAGCTCCCGGGACAGGGGAGACACCATATATTTT.

This clone has only a few counts. The DNA for the CDR3 is TGTGCCAGCAGCCCTCAAGAGGGGGCTGAAGCTTTCTTT. Translation gives CASSPQEGAEAFF. The chain uses TRBV6-1 and TRBJ1-1; D is possibly TRBD1 (6 bases). Germline V gene lookup returns CDR1 MNHNS and CDR2 SASEGT. Between the trimmed V and J ends, which lost 6 bases and 6 bases, there was a span of 14 bases. CDR3 length: 13 amino acids.

This chain joins TRBV6-4 and TRBJ2-6; D perhaps matches TRBD2 (5 bases). Germline CDR1 is MRHNA and CDR2 is SNTAGT. The CDR3 covers 15 residues. The V gene lost 5 bases and the J gene lost 2 bases, with 10 bases spanning the gap. Here the CDR3 DNA reads TGTGCCAGCAGTAAAAGCGGACCTGGGGCCAACGTCCTGACTTTC. This sequence encodes CASSKSGPGANVLTF.

This chain connects TRBV10-3 to TRBJ1-2; D gene uncertain. Trimming removed 7 bases from V and 4 bases from J, with 13 bases in between. Germline V CDR1 and CDR2: ENHRY, SYGVKD. The CDR3 length is 13 residues. CDR3 residues: CAITEGAAYGYTF. Written as DNA, the CDR3 is TGTGCCATCACGGAGGGCGCTGCCTATGGCTACACCTTC.

This clone was seen a few times. J is TRBJ2-6 and V is TRBV2; D remains unclear. V was clipped by 6 bases and J by 4 bases, with 7 bases between them. Germline CDR1 is SNHLY and CDR2 is FYNNEI. This CDR3 contains 13 residues. The CDR3 loop reads CASRDKGANVLTF. CDR3 in DNA: TGTGCCAGCAGAGACAAAGGGGCCAACGTCCTGACTTTC.

The V call is TRBV5-6, the J call TRBJ2-5, with D uncertain. Germline V lookup: CDR1 SGHDT, CDR2 YYEEEE. The CDR3 has 16 amino acids. V lost 3 bases and J lost 5, with 20 bases in between. DNA for the CDR3: TGTGCCAGCAGCTCCCCTTTAGTGGGCCCGTGGGAGACCCAGTACTTC. Residues: CASSSPLVGPWETQYF. The whole variable domain, filled in from reference TRBV5-6 and TRBJ2-5, reads DAGVTQSPTHLIKTRGQQVTLRCSPKSGHDTVSWYQQALGQGPQFIFQYYEEEERQRGNFPDRFSGHQFPNYSSELNVNALLLGDSALYLCASSSPLVGPWETQYFGPGTRLLVL.

The chain joins TRBV2 to TRBJ2-3; 9 positions match TRBD1. Germline lookup yields CDR1 SNHLY and CDR2 FYNNEI. The CDR3 consists of 15 residues. The trim removed 6 bases at V and 5 bases at J, leaving 9 bases unmatched. In DNA form, the CDR3 reads TGTGCCAGCAGATCACGGACAGGGGTGATAGATACGCAGTATTTT. Its protein is CASRSRTGVIDTQYF. Full variable domain (missing parts from reference TRBV2 and TRBJ2-3): EPEVTQTPSHQVTQMGQEVILRCVPISNHLYFYWYRQILGQKVEFLVSFYNNEISEKSEIFDDQFSVERPDGSNFTLKIRSTKLEDSAMYFCASRSRTGVIDTQYFGPGTRLTVL.

The genes are TRBV29-1 and TRBJ2-6; weak D call: TRBD2 (6 bases). The V and J ends lost 4 bases and 2 bases respectively, with 9 bases between them. Germline-derived CDR1 and CDR2 are SQVTM and ANQGSEA. The CDR3 sequence is 14 residues long. CDR3 in amino acids: CSVARGTGANVLTF. The CDR3 region has the DNA TGCAGCGTTGCCCGGGGGACTGGGGCCAACGTCCTGACTTTC.

The CDR3 region is CAISDSRGGAETQYF. DNA of the CDR3: TGTGCCATCAGTGATTCGAGAGGGGGCGCGGAGACCCAGTACTTC. This rearrangement joins TRBV10-3 to TRBJ2-5; 7 nucleotides agree with TRBD1. V trimming: 3 bases; J trimming: 5 bases; junction bases outside the gene matches: 9. CDR1 and CDR2 (germline): ENHRY, SYGVKD. CDR3 length equals 15 residues.

This chain joins TRBV21-1 and TRBJ2-7. TRBV21-1 corresponds to a pseudogene. This CDR3 is 17 amino acids long. The CDR3 nucleotides read TGTGCCAGCAGCAAAGCGGGACGCCTATCTACGAACTACGAGCAGTACTTC. It translates to CASSKAGRLSTNYEQYF.

The chain combines TRBV7-2 with TRBJ1-4; TRBD1 agrees at 7 bases. Germline V gene lookup returns CDR1 SGHTA and CDR2 FQGNSA. The CDR3 has 14 residues. With V trimmed by 3 bases and J by 8 bases, 6 bases remained unmatched. The CDR3 DNA sequence: TGTGCCAGCAGCTTTAGGGGGCGCGGGGAAAAACTGTTTTTT. This translates into CASSFRGRGEKLFF.

This chain uses TRBV5-1 with TRBJ2-7; D remains ambiguous. With 5 bases removed from V and 7 bases from J, the gap between germline ends came to 13 bases. The germline V gene encodes CDR1 SGHRS and CDR2 YFSETQ. The CDR3 is 12 amino acids. CDR3 coding DNA: TGCGCCAGCAGGTTCAACGCGGAGGAGCAGTACTTC. Protein sequence: CASRFNAEEQYF.

This chain connects TRBV27 to TRBJ2-5; the match to TRBD1 covers 9 bases. The J call may be faulty, since TRBJ2-7 better matches the DNA end. Germline assignment: CDR1 MNHEY and CDR2 SMNVEV (reference sequence). This CDR3 contains 15 residues. The CDR3 DNA sequence: TGTGCCAGCAGTGCCCCCGGGACAGGGTCCTACGAGCAGTACTTC. It yields the protein CASSAPGTGSYEQYF.

To note about this clone: Since the CDR3 does not end with the conserved phenylalanine or tryptophan, this likely comes from a read error. The chain employs TRBV27 and TRBJ1-6; the D is unclear. The germline CDR1 and CDR2 sequences are MNHEY and SMNVEV (reference sequence). CDR3 size: 13 residues. Trimming took off 2 bases at V and 11 bases at J, with 10 bases between the two ends. In DNA, the CDR3 is TGTGCCAGCAGTTTAAACAGTCATGCACCCCTCCACCTT. Translation: CASSLNSHAPLHL.

Comment on this clone: This sample includes further DNA sequences coding for the same CDR3. V usage is TRBV18 and J usage is TRBJ1-1; D gene ambiguous. The V end was cut by 1 base, the J end by 1 base, with 4 bases between. Germline V lookup: CDR1 KGHSH, CDR2 LQKENI. CDR3 length equals 13 residues. DNA of the CDR3: TGTGCCAGCTCACCACAGGGGAACACTGAAGCTTTCTTT. Amino acids: CASSPQGNTEAFF.

The V call is TRBV2, the J call TRBJ2-3; no reliable D call. CDR1 is SNHLY and CDR2 is FYNNEI in the germline V gene. CDR3 size: 12 residues. The V end lost 7 bases, the J end lost 0 bases, and 5 bases lay between the germline ends. The CDR3 loop reads CASIQSTDTQYF. Here the CDR3 DNA reads TGTGCCAGCATTCAGAGCACAGATACGCAGTATTTT.

V is TRBV5-1 and J is TRBJ2-7, with 9 bases aligning to TRBD2. This CDR3 has 17 amino acids. Germline loops: CDR1 SGHRS, CDR2 YFSETQ. V lost 0 bases and J lost 1; bases outside the gene matches: 8. In DNA, the CDR3 is TGCGCCAGCAGCTTGGCCCGGCGGGGGGGTTTTTCCTACGAGCAGTACTTC. It is translated as CASSLARRGGFSYEQYF.

Remarks on this clone: Lacking the conserved final phenylalanine or tryptophan, this CDR3 likely reflects a read error. The CDR3 sequence: CASSPTGAPKAPLHL. In DNA, the CDR3 is TGTGCCAGCAGCCCAACAGGGGCGCCGAAGGCACCCCTCCACCTT. V usage is TRBV11-2 and J usage is TRBJ1-6; TRBD1 matches at 7 bases. Germline CDR1 and CDR2: SGHAT and FQNNGV. Trimming removed 5 bases from V and 11 bases from J; junction bases left unmatched: 12. The CDR3 runs to 15 residues.

This clone appeared a few times. The chain couples TRBV18 to TRBJ1-3; D ambiguous. The V end was cut by 6 bases, the J end by 0 bases, with 12 bases between. CDR1 and CDR2 (germline): KGHSH, LQKENI. This CDR3 has 15 residues. The CDR3: CASSPTTISGNTIYF. The CDR3 nucleotides read TGTGCCAGCTCGCCAACAACTATCTCTGGAAACACCATATATTTT.

V and J are TRBV28 and TRBJ1-2; the D gene is possibly TRBD1 (5 bases). The V gene lost 6 bases and the J gene lost 5 bases, with 22 bases spanning the gap. The CDR3 is made up of 16 amino acids. Germline lookup yields CDR1 MDHEN and CDR2 SYDVKM. The CDR3, as DNA: TGTGCCAGCAGCCCTACCCCCTCGGGGGTATTGTATGGCTACACCTTC. This encodes CASSPTPSGVLYGYTF.

This clone appeared once. The chain links TRBV7-2 to TRBJ2-1; weak D call: TRBD2 (5 bases). With 5 bases removed from V and 0 bases from J, the gap between germline ends came to 17 bases. The germline V gene encodes CDR1 SGHTA and CDR2 FQGNSA. CDR3 size: 17 residues. Here the CDR3 DNA reads TGTGCCAGCAGCCCTAAGGGCGGGTTGAGCTCCTACAATGAGCAGTTCTTC. It yields the protein CASSPKGGLSSYNEQFF.